This T cell receptor beta chain was found in a study of cytomegalovirus exposure and HLA in healthy donors. Overall study context: One earlier analysis, a look at 150 million to 200 million T cells, found more than 100 million unique TCR beta sequences. Points from the study as a whole: Per a later analysis, HLA-associated TCR beta chains showed more clonal expansion than other, equally common TCR beta chains.

With respect to this clone: The antigen is not known.

It was with 60 Vbeta and 13 Jbeta primers that the PCR ran. Using immunoSEQ multiplex PCR, the repertoire was profiled, and TCRdb retains in-frame clones only, with some absent. Counted here are around 85,000 clones, over 70% occurring once; the ten biggest clones make up 20% to 30%. Germline V gene lookup returns CDR1 KGHSH and CDR2 LQKENI. Trimming cost V 8 bases and J 2 bases; bases outside gene matches: 10. This CDR3 spans 15 amino acids. The chain employs TRBV18 and TRBJ1-2, with 8 bases aligning to TRBD1. The sample consisted of PBMCs. This sequence was found in a woman in her fifties or sixties in good health and CMV-seropositive. Here the CDR3 reads CASQDRARSNYGYTF. DNA for the CDR3: TGTGCCAGCCAGGACAGGGCCCGGTCAAACTATGGCTACACCTTC. Together with reference TRBV18 and TRBJ1-2, the CDR3 gives the full variable domain: NAGVMQNPRHLVRRRGQEARLRCSPMKGHSHVYWYRQLPEEGLKFMVYLQKENIIDESGMPKERFSAEFPKEGPSILRIQQVVRGDSAAYFCASQDRARSNYGYTFGSGTRLTVV.